These 20 T cell receptor beta chains share one sample of origin, sequenced in a study of T cells in Graves' hyperthyroidism and ophthalmopathy. Researchers took RNA transcripts and amplified the TCR beta CDR3 regions from them. HTBI primers drove first-round RT-PCR of the TCR CDR3. MiXCR was run by TCRdb on the multiplex PCR reads, yielding one entry per CDR3 protein. Found here are 500,000 to 650,000 distinct CDR3 sequences, just under 20% of them singletons; the top ten hold around 50%. The sequenced material came from blood. These receptors were taken from a man aged 35-49 years with Graves' ophthalmopathy.

The gene calls are TRBV7-9 and TRBJ2-3; D remains ambiguous. Germline CDR1 reads SEHNR; CDR2 reads FQNEAQ (reference sequence). The CDR3 loop spans 15 amino acids. Trimming left V 2 bases short and J 0 bases short, with 9 bases between. This chain's CDR3 is CASSLTEFSTDTQYF. The CDR3 bases are TGTGCCAGCAGCTTAACGGAATTTAGCACAGATACGCAGTATTTT.

V and J are TRBV19 and TRBJ2-3, with 8 nucleotides matching TRBD2. Germline V gene sequence: CDR1 LNHDA, CDR2 SQIVND (reference sequence). The V segment lost 2 bases and the J segment 6 bases; nucleotides outside the gene matches: 4. CDR3 size: 14 residues. The CDR3 loop is CASSISGRGDTQYF. The DNA of the CDR3 is TGTGCCAGTAGTATAAGCGGGAGAGGGGATACGCAGTATTTT.

This clonotype was seen only a few times. The J gene is TRBJ2-5, the V gene TRBV28; maybe TRBD2 (6 bases). The CDR3 extends over 13 amino acids. Trimming cost V 6 bases and J 5 bases, with 13 bases left between them. CDR1 and CDR2 from the germline V gene are MDHEN and SYDVKM. CDR3 sequence: CASSRGVRETQYF. The DNA for the CDR3 is TGTGCCAGCAGCCGCGGGGTCAGGGAGACCCAGTACTTC.

This rearrangement joins TRBV20-1 to TRBJ2-1, with no clear D. The CDR3 contains 14 residues. The germline V gene has CDR1 DFQATT and CDR2 SNEGSKA (reference sequence). V lost 3 bases, J lost 0 bases, and 9 bases lay in between. The CDR3 here is CSARMGSSYNEQFF. CDR3 sequence (DNA): TGCAGTGCTAGGATGGGAAGCTCCTACAATGAGCAGTTCTTC.

This chain connects TRBV12-3 or TRBV12-4 to TRBJ1-1, with 7 positions matching TRBD1. The V segment lost 7 bases and the J segment 5 bases; nucleotides outside the gene matches: 10. This CDR3 is built from 14 residues. The CDR3 sequence is CASTAQGGRTEAFF. In nucleotides, the CDR3 is TGTGCCAGCACTGCTCAAGGGGGCAGGACTGAAGCTTTCTTT.

This clonotype showed up many times. V and J are TRBV6-8 and TRBJ2-1, with 9 bases aligning to TRBD2. Germline lookup yields CDR1 MNHGY and CDR2 SAAAGT. This CDR3 comprises 15 residues. V lost 8 bases, J lost 6 bases, and 11 bases stayed unmatched. The CDR3 DNA reads TGTGCCAGCTCAGCCTTAGCGGGAGCGGGCAATGAGCAGTTCTTC. Amino acids: CASSALAGAGNEQFF.

The V call is TRBV29-1, the J call TRBJ2-2; D is unclear. From germline, CDR1 is SQVTM and CDR2 ANQGSEA. The CDR3 loop spans 13 amino acids. Trimming left V 3 bases short and J 1 base short, with 6 bases between. The CDR3 sequence: CSVDTGNTGELFF. Written as DNA, the CDR3 is TGCAGCGTTGATACCGGGAACACCGGGGAGCTGTTTTTT.

This clonotype occurred many times. At one of its ends the junction is not consistent with the germline gene, which may arise from a read error. The V gene is TRBV5-1, the J gene TRBJ1-1; the D is unclear. This CDR3 is 12 amino acids long. Germline loops: CDR1 SGHRS, CDR2 YFSETQ. The CDR3 sequence: CASSPGNTEAFF. CDR3 bases: TGTGCCAGCAGTCCAGGAAACACTGAAGCTTTCTTT. Variable domain in full (rest from reference TRBV5-1 and TRBJ1-1): KAGVTQTPRYLIKTRGQQVTLSCSPISGHRSVSWYQQTPGQGLQFLFEYFSETQRNKGNFPGRFSGRQFSNSRSEMNVSTLELGDSALYLCASSPGNTEAFFGQGTRLTVV.

The table lists this clonotype with many counts. V gene TRBV20-1 combines with J gene TRBJ2-1; D unclear. Trimming shortened V by 6 bases and J by 6 bases, and 21 bases separated the two germline ends. This CDR3 spans 15 amino acids. The germline V gene encodes CDR1 DFQATT and CDR2 SNEGSKA (reference sequence). DNA of the CDR3: TGCAGTGCCGCCCCCGGGCTAGTCTACCCCAATGAGCAGTTCTTC. Its protein product is CSAAPGLVYPNEQFF.

This chain connects TRBV2 to TRBJ2-3; maybe TRBD2 (6 bases). In germline, CDR1 is SNHLY, CDR2 FYNNEI. V shed 9 bases and J shed 3 bases, with 16 bases lying between them. This CDR3 has 14 residues. DNA of the CDR3: TGTGCCAGTACGGAGGGGAAGAGAACAGATACGCAGTATTTT. It codes for CASTEGKRTDTQYF.

This clonotype turned up a few times. This chain links TRBV4-1 with TRBJ2-7, with D perhaps matching TRBD1 (6 bases). Trimming took off 5 bases at V and 3 bases at J, with 11 bases between the two ends. Germline V gene lookup returns CDR1 MGHRA and CDR2 YSYEKL. This CDR3 spans 13 amino acids. The DNA of the CDR3 is TGCGCCAGCAGCGTACCACAGGGCTACGAGCAGTACTTC. Its translation: CASSVPQGYEQYF.

The V call is TRBV6-1, the J call TRBJ2-2; D may match TRBD1 or TRBD2 (5 bases each). The CDR3 length is 13 residues. CDR1 and CDR2 from the germline V gene are MNHNS and SASEGT. The V end was cut by 9 bases, the J end by 6 bases, with 14 bases between. DNA for the CDR3: TGTGCCAGTATCCGGGACCCTCCCGGGGAGCTGTTTTTT. It is translated as CASIRDPPGELFF.

This clonotype was seen at least ten times. The J gene is TRBJ2-3, the V gene TRBV5-1, with a tentative D call TRBD1 (6 bases). In germline, CDR1 is SGHRS, CDR2 YFSETQ. Trimming cost V 0 bases and J 3 bases, with 14 bases left between them. The CDR3 length is 16 residues. The CDR3 loop reads CASSLGLGASTDTQYF. CDR3 nucleotide sequence: TGCGCCAGCAGCTTGGGGCTGGGGGCAAGTACAGATACGCAGTATTTT.

The V call is TRBV5-8, the J call TRBJ2-5; D is uncertain. The germline CDR1 and CDR2 sequences are SGHTS and YDEGEE. The CDR3 length is 16 residues. Trimming removed 0 bases from V and 0 bases from J, with 12 bases in between. CDR3 coding DNA: TGTGCCAGCAGCTTGGATTCGGCTGCGTACCAAGAGACCCAGTACTTC. This gives the protein CASSLDSAAYQETQYF.

This clonotype has more than one count but fewer than ten. This sequence joins TRBV2 and TRBJ2-1; the D call may be TRBD1 or TRBD2 (5 bases each). This CDR3 is 14 amino acids long. The germline CDR1 and CDR2 sequences are SNHLY and FYNNEI. Trimming shortened V by 6 bases and J by 6 bases, and 15 bases separated the two germline ends. This CDR3 reads CASSGTRLFNEQFF. The CDR3 DNA is TGTGCCAGCAGCGGGACCCGGTTGTTCAATGAGCAGTTCTTC.

This chain connects TRBV5-1 to TRBJ2-1, with 13 bases that match TRBD2. This CDR3 spans 15 amino acids. Per the germline V gene, CDR1 is SGHRS and CDR2 is YFSETQ. Trimming took 2 bases from V and 6 from J; bases not matched to a gene: 2. The CDR3 loop reads CASSFGLAGVNEQFF. The CDR3 DNA is TGCGCCAGCAGCTTCGGACTAGCGGGAGTCAATGAGCAGTTCTTC.

This clonotype turned up a few times. The J gene is TRBJ2-3, the V gene TRBV6-2 or TRBV6-3; 10 bases line up with TRBD2. The J segment lost 6 bases and the V segment lost 5 bases, leaving 5 bases of the junction unmatched. Germline V gene sequence: CDR1 MNHEY, CDR2 SVGEGT. This CDR3 has 14 residues. DNA for the CDR3: TGTGCCAGCAGTCGAAAACTAGCGGGGGATACGCAGTATTTT. Translating gives CASSRKLAGDTQYF.

The chain is built from TRBV27 and TRBJ2-7; 9 nucleotides align to TRBD1. The junction had 8 bases not matched to a gene; V was cut back by 6 bases and J by 2 bases. CDR1 is MNHEY, CDR2 SMNVEV, per germline (reference sequence). This CDR3 contains 15 residues. For the CDR3, the DNA is TGTGCCAGCAGCTTCGGGACAGGGCCTCCCTACGAGCAGTACTTC. Protein product: CASSFGTGPPYEQYF.

This clonotype was recorded many times. This chain joins TRBV13 and TRBJ2-7, with D tentatively TRBD1 (6 bases). The CDR3 has 14 amino acids. V lost 0 bases to trimming and J lost 4 bases, with 10 bases between them. Germline V lookup: CDR1 PRHDT, CDR2 FYEKMQ (reference sequence). The CDR3: CASSLGYRDYEQYF. CDR3 nucleotides: TGTGCCAGCAGCTTAGGGTACAGGGATTACGAGCAGTACTTC.

This chain uses TRBV3-1 with TRBJ2-7, with TRBD2 as a possible D gene (5 bases). Germline V gene data show CDR1 as LGHDT and CDR2 as YNNKEL (reference sequence). This CDR3 contains 14 residues. Trimming pared 1 base from V and 6 bases from J, leaving 13 bases between. The CDR3 DNA reads as TGTGCCAGCAGCCAAGTCTCCAAGCGGAGCGAGCAGTACTTC. Translated, it gives CASSQVSKRSEQYF.